Detailed here is one T cell receptor beta chain. This CDR3 is built from 14 residues. Trimming took 4 bases from V and 8 from J; bases not matched to a gene: 9. CDR1 and CDR2 (germline): SEHNR, FQNEAQ (reference sequence). Sequencing involved patients with CD8+CD57+ cell expansion previously shown by flow cytometry. This record comes from a study of CD8+CD57+ T cells in acquired aplastic anemia. Genomic DNA served as template for TCR beta VDJ and CDR3 profiling. From the reads, TCRdb called clonotypes with MiXCR, one entry per CDR3 protein. Here the sample spans roughly 290,000 distinct CDR3 sequences, under 65% being singletons.

The genes are TRBV7-9 and TRBJ1-2; 8 bases match TRBD1. Sequencing was done on a sample of sorted CD4+, CD8+, or CD8+CD57+ T cells (not recorded which) from PBMCs. This clonotype originated in a human donor with aplastic anemia. The CDR3 DNA reads as TGTGCCAGCAGCTCTTGGACAGGGATAGGAGGCTACACCTTC. It codes for CASSSWTGIGGYTF.